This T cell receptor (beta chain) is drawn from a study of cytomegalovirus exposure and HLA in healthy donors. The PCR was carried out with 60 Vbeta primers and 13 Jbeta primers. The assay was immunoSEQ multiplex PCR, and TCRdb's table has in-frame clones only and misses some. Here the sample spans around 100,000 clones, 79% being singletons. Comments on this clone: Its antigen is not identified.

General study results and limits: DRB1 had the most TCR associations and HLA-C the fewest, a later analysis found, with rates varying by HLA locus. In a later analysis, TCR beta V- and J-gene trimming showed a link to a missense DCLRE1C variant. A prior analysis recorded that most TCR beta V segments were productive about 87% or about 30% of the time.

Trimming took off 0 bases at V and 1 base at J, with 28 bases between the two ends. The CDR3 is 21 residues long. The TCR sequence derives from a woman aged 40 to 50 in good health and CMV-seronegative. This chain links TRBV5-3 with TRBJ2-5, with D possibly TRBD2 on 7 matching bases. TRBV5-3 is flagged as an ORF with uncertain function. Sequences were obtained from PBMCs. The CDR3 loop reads CARSLASYPVPKRGAQETQYF. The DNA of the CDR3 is TGTGCCAGAAGCTTGGCCTCGTACCCGGTACCTAAACGGGGGGCCCAAGAGACCCAGTACTTC.